The clone carrying this TCR beta chain was observed a few times. The antigen remains unidentified. The entry originates in a study of blood T cells in healthy people across ages. Study outcomes and limitations: More naive CD4+ cells and higher diversity were found in long-lived than in aged donors.

A J-beta primer mix and a sample-barcoded 5' primer were used in a second PCR of about 7 to 12 cycles. Each CDR3 protein gets one entry after TCRdb re-called the 5' RACE reads with MiXCR. This sample has 900,000 to 950,000 distinct CDR3 sequences, with around 29% found just once. The CDR3 extends over 16 amino acids. V lost 2 bases, J lost 5 bases, and 6 bases stayed unmatched. Germline V CDR1 and CDR2: SGHVS, FQNEAQ. These data also formed part of another study, on T cells of mothers and their children. That work states: Per child, about 3 million TCR beta CDR3 reads were obtained, against over 9 million per mother.

The source is a woman in her thirties or forties in good health. This sequence joins TRBV7-8 and TRBJ2-2, with 9 bases lining up with TRBD1. Sequenced material: blood. The CDR3, as DNA: TGTGCCAGCAGCTTACGTACAGGGGGCCTTACCGGGGAGCTGTTTTTT. It encodes CASSLRTGGLTGELFF.